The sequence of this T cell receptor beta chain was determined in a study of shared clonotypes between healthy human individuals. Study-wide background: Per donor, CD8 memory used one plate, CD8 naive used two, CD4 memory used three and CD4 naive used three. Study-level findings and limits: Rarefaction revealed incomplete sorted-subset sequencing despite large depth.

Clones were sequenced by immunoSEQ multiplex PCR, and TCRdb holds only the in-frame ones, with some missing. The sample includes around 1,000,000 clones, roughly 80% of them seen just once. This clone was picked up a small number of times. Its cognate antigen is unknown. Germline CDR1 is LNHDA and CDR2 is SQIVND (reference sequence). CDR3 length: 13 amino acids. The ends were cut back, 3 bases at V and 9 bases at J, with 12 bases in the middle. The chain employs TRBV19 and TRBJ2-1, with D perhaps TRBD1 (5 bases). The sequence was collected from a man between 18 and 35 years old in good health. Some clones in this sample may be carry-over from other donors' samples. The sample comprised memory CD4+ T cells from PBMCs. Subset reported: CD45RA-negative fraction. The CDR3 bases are TGTGCCAGTAGTATCGGTAGGGGCGTTGAGCAGTTCTTC. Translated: CASSIGRGVEQFF.